This TCR beta chain originates from a study of blood T cell repertoires in COVID-19. Background on the study: Samples of COVID-19 (acute and convalescent) were obtained from the United States, Italy and Spain. Sample material is recorded as cDNA or gDNA derived from T cells, B-cell-depleted T cells, or PBMCs.

Germline assignment: CDR1 MNHEY and CDR2 SMNVEV (reference sequence). V shed 3 bases and J shed 0 bases, with 12 bases lying between them. This CDR3 region has 16 residues. In the original workflow: Reference gene primer amplification gave nucleated cell count estimates. TCRdb's copy holds only in-frame clones and misses some; the assay was immunoSEQ multiplex PCR. D and trimming were read from the DNA, whereas the V and J calls and clone size are those reported in that table. The sample lists some 120,000 clones, roughly four fifths seen once, with 16% in the top ten. The chain couples TRBV27 to TRBJ1-5; the D gene is possibly TRBD1 (5 bases). The sequenced sample was peripheral blood. The sequence was collected from a woman between 45 and 65 years old with acute or convalescent COVID-19. CDR3 nucleotide sequence: TGTGCCAGCAGTTTGGCGGGGACTAATAGCAATCAGCCCCAGCATTTT. This gives the protein CASSLAGTNSNQPQHF.